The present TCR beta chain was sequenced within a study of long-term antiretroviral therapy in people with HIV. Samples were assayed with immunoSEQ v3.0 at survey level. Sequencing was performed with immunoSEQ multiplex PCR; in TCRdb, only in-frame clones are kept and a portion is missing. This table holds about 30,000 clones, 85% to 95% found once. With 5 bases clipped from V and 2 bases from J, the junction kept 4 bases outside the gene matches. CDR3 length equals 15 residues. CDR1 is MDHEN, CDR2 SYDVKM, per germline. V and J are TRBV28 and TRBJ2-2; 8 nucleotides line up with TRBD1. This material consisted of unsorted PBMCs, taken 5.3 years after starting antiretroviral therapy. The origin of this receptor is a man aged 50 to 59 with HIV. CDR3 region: CASSPGTGNTGELFF. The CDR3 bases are TGTGCCAGCAGTCCCGGGACAGGAAACACCGGGGAGCTGTTTTTT.